A selection of T cell receptor beta chains follows, all from one sample in a study of T-cell reconstitution after alpha-beta-depleted transplantation in children. TCRdb redid the calling of the PCR reads with MiXCR, one entry per CDR3 protein. The table has 700,000 or so distinct CDR3 sequences, around 13% seen once; the top ten hold 0.79%. The specimen comprised PBMCs, sampled before TCRalphabeta/CD19-depleted stem cell transplant. The receptors were sampled from a girl aged 2-10 years with congenital amegakaryocytic thrombocytopenia, due to receive a stem cell transplant. Each CDR3 is given with its conserved first and last residue. D genes are given only for firm matches. Size is omitted from some rows. Given values are once, few, many or a class for expanded clones.

abundance	d_gene	v_gene	j_gene	CDR3aa
few	.	TRBV27	TRBJ1-2	CASRSMSRHYGYTF
few	TRBD2	TRBV5-1	TRBJ2-7	CASSLPRERGSYEQYF
.	.	TRBV4-2	TRBJ2-7	CASSPSKVSYEQYF
many	.	TRBV12-3/TRBV12-4	TRBJ1-6	CASSLGHSPLHF
many	TRBD2	TRBV5-1	TRBJ2-5	CASSNSTSVQETQYF
few	.	TRBV7-6	TRBJ2-1	CASSLANRLNEQFF
.	.	TRBV9	TRBJ1-1	CASSVEVRDTEAFF
few	.	TRBV19	TRBJ2-6	CASSPWGMPSGANVLTF
.	.	TRBV7-8	TRBJ2-1	CASSRGLIYGEQLF
.	.	TRBV27	TRBJ1-5	CASSLSVQARQPQHF